This TCR beta chain was recovered during a study of shared clonotypes between healthy human individuals. Study findings and constraints: Naive CD4 clonotypes overlapped across a few donors at roughly 5%. The represented genetic and exposure-history diversity was limited by the small number of donors.

TCRdb's table, derived via immunoSEQ multiplex PCR, lists solely in-frame clones and lacks some. The table lists some 700,000 clones, roughly 87% of them singletons, with 34% in the top ten. V lost 3 bases, J lost 3 bases, and 8 bases stayed unmatched. CDR3 size: 16 residues. The germline gives CDR1 SGDLS, CDR2 YYNGEE. Regarding this clone: Its target is not known.

Sequencing was done on a sample of memory CD8+ T cells from PBMCs. Documented subset: CD45RO+ cells pooled with CCR7-negative TemRA cells. This rearrangement joins TRBV9 to TRBJ2-2, with TRBD1 matching over 7 bases. This receptor was obtained from a man aged 18 to 30 in good health. Some clones in this sample may be carry-over from other donors' samples. CDR3 nucleotides: TGTGCCAGCAGCGCTCGACAGGGAAAGGACACCGGGGAGCTGTTTTTT. Translated, it gives CASSARQGKDTGELFF.